A selection of T cell receptor beta chains follows, all from one sample in a study of tumor-infiltrating T cells and Merkel cell polyomavirus. Produced via immunoSEQ multiplex PCR; TCRdb's table is partial and in-frame only. Of more than 20,000 clones in the sample, approximately 90% were seen once. The specimen was lymph node tissue. These receptors all come from a man aged 50-59 years with Merkel cell carcinoma. The CDR3 runs from the conserved cysteine through the conserved F or W. A D gene is named only where the DNA matches it firmly. The size entry is marked missing in some rows and otherwise reads once, few, many or a size class.

j_gene	abundance	v_gene	d_gene	CDR3aa
TRBJ2-7	-	TRBV7-8	-	CASSLLRQYEQYF
TRBJ2-2	-	TRBV5-4	TRBD1	CASSRDRAEAGELFF
TRBJ1-1	-	TRBV5-1	-	CASSRSQRDTEAFF
TRBJ1-2	-	TRBV6-5	TRBD1	CASSYLTGGERGYTF
TRBJ2-7	few	TRBV30	TRBD1	CALTGGSYEQYF
TRBJ2-5	-	TRBV7-2	-	CASSSSRETQYF
TRBJ1-5	-	TRBV12-5	TRBD1	CASGLRQGVWSNQPQHF
TRBJ2-5	-	TRBV6-5	TRBD2	CASSQGGPQETQYF
-	-	TRBV5-1	TRBD1	CASRLLPGQGSYEQYF
TRBJ2-3	-	TRBV6-1	-	CASSASRTDTQYF
TRBJ2-7	once	TRBV11-3	TRBD2	CASSLGTSGYEQYF
TRBJ1-5	-	TRBV10-3	-	CAIRLDSNQPQHF
TRBJ1-1	-	TRBV7-9	TRBD1	CASSIGQANTEAFF
TRBJ2-7	-	TRBV7-9	-	CASSFRGDSYEQYF
TRBJ2-7	-	TRBV7-9	TRBD2	CASSLAGTSNEQYF
TRBJ2-5	few	TRBV9	TRBD2	CASSVDLAGGETQYF
TRBJ2-7	-	TRBV6-1	-	CASSEAPDRTKQYF
TRBJ2-7	-	TRBV6-6	-	CASSSSLGRDSGQYF
TRBJ2-6	-	TRBV7-2	-	CASSFRRSGANVLTF
TRBJ2-6	-	TRBV18	TRBD1	CASSPMDRGTGANVLTF
TRBJ2-5	-	TRBV20-1	-	CSARPEETQYF
TRBJ2-1	-	TRBV7-9	TRBD2	CASSFSGTSLEEQFF
TRBJ1-5	-	TRBV28	TRBD1	CASSSGQGLFKQPQHF
TRBJ1-5	once	TRBV28	-	CASSLPSLGVQPQHF
TRBJ1-5	-	TRBV7-2	-	CASSLMEGQNQPQHF
TRBJ2-7	-	TRBV7-2	-	CASSLVGVEQYF